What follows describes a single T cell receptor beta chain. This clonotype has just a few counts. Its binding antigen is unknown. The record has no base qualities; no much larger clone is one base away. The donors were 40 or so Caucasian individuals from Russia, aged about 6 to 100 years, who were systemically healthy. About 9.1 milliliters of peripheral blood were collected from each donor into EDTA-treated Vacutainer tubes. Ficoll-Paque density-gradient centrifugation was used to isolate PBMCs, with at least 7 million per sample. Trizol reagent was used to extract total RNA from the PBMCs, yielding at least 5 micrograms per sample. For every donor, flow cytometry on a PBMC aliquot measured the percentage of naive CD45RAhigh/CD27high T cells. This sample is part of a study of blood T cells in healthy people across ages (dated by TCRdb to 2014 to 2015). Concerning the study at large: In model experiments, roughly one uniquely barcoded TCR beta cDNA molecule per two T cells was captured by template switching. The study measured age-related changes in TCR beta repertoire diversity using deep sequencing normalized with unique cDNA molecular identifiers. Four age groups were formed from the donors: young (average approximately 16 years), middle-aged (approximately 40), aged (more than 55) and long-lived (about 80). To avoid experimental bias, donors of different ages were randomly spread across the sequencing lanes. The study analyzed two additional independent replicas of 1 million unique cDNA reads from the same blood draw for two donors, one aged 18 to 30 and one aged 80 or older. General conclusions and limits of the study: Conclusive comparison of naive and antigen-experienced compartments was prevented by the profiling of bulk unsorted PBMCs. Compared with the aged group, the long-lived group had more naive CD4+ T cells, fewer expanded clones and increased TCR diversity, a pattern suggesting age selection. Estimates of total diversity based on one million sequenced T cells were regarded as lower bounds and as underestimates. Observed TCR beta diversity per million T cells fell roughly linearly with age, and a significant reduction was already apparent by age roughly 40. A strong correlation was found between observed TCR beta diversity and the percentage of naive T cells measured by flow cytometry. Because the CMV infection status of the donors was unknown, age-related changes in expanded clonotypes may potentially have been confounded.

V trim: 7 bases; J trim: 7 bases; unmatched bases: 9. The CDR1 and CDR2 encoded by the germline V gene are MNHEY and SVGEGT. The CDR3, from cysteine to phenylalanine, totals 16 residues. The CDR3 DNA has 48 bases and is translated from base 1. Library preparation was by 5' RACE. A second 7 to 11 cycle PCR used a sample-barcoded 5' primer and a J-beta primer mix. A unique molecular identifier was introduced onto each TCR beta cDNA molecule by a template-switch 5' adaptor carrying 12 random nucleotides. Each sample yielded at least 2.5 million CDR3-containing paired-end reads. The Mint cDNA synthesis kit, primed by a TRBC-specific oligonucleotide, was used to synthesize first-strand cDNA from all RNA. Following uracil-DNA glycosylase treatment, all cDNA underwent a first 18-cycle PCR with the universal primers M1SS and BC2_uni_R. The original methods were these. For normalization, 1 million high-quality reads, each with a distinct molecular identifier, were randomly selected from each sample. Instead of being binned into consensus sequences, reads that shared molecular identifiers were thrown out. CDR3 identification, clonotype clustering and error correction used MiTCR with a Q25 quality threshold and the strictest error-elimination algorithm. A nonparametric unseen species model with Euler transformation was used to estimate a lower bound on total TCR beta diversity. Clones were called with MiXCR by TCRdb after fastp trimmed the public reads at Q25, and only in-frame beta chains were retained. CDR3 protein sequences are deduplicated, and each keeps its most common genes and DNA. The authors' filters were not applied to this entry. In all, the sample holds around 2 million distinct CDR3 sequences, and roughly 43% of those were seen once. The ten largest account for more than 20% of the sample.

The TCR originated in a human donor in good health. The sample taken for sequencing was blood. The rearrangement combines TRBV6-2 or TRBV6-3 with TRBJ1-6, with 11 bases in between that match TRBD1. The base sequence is TGTGCCAGCACCCCAACCCGGACAGGGGGCAATTCACCCCTCCACTTT. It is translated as CASTPTRTGGNSPLHF.